This T cell receptor beta chain is drawn from a study of T cell repertoires in cytomegalovirus infection. Background on the study: Public TCR beta signatures indicated both CMV infection and matching HLA type. The study, taken as a whole, reports: HLA-C-restricted, CMV-specific TCR beta clonotypes were dominant ex vivo. The cumulative frequency of public TCR beta families identified carriers of CMV plus the relevant HLA.

TCRdb reprocessed the reads via MiXCR and lists one record per CDR3 protein. There are 69,000 or so distinct CDR3 sequences in the sample; 25% to 30% occur only once, and 50% to 65% lies in the top ten. V lost 4 bases to trimming and J lost 4 bases, with 8 bases between them. This CDR3 comprises 12 residues. CDR1 is MNHEY, CDR2 SVGEGT, per germline. About this clonotype: The antigen remains unidentified.

The receptor was derived from a human donor in good health (CMV status not recorded). Some clones in this sample may be carry-over from other donors' samples. Material: CD8+ T cells from cultured PBMCs, obtained from culture after CMV antigen stimulation. The genes are TRBV6-2 or TRBV6-3 and TRBJ2-7; D remains ambiguous. CDR3 nucleotide sequence: TGTGCCAGCAGTTCGAGCCAGTACGAGCAGTACTTC. Translated, it gives CASSSSQYEQYF.